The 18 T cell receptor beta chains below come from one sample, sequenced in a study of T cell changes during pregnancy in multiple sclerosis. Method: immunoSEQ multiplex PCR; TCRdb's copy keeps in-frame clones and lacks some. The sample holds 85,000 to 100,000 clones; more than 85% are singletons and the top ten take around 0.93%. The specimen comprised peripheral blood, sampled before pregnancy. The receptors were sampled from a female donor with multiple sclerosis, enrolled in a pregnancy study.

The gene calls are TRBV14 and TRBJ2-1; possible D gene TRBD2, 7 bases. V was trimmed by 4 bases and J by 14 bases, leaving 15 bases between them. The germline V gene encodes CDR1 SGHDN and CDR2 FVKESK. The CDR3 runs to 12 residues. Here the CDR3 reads CASSPLEGGEFF. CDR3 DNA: TGTGCCAGCAGCCCCCTAGAGGGGGGGGAGTTCTTC.

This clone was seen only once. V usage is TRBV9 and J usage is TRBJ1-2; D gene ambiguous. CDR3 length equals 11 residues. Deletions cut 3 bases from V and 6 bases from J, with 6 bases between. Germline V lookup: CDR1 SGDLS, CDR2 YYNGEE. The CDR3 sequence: CASSAEHGYTF. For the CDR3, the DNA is TGTGCCAGCAGCGCAGAACATGGCTACACCTTC.

CDR3 in DNA: TGTGCCAGCAGCCATGAGGTGGGGCCGGGGGTAGAAGAGACCCAGTACTTC. Protein sequence: CASSHEVGPGVEETQYF. The V call is TRBV7-6, the J call TRBJ2-5; D may be TRBD2 (6 bases). Trimming took 5 bases from V and 3 from J, leaving 22 bases between them. CDR1 and CDR2 (germline): SGHVS, FNYEAQ. This CDR3 is 17 amino acids long.

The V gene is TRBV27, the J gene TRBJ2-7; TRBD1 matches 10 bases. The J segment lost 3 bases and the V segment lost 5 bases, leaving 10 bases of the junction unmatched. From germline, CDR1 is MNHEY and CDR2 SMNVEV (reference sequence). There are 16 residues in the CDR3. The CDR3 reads CASSARTTGGGYEQYF. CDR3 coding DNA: TGTGCCAGCAGTGCGCGAACGACAGGGGGCGGCTACGAGCAGTACTTC.

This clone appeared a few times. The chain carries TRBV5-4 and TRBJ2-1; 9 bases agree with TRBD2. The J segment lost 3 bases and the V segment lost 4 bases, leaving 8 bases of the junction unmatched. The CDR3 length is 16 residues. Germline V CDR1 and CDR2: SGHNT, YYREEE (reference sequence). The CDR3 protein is CASSKTGTSRYNEQFF. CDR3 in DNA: TGTGCCAGCAGCAAGACCGGGACTAGCCGCTACAATGAGCAGTTCTTC.

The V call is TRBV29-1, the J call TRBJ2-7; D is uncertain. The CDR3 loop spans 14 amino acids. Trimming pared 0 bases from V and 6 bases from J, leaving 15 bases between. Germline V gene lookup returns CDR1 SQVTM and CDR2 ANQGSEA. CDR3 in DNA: TGCAGCGTTGAAGATCGTCAGAGACCGGGCGAGCAGTACTTC. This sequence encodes CSVEDRQRPGEQYF.

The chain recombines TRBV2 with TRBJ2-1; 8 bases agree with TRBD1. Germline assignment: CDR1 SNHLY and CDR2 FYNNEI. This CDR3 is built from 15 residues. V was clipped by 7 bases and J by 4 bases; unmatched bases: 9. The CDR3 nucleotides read TGTGCCAGCACCCCAGGGACAGGTTTTTACAATGAGCAGTTCTTC. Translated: CASTPGTGFYNEQFF.

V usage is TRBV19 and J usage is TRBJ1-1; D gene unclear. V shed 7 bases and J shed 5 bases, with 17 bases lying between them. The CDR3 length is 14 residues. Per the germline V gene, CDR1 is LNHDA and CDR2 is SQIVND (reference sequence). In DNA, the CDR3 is TGTGCCAGTACTCCCATCGCGGGGAGGACTGAAGCTTTCTTT. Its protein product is CASTPIAGRTEAFF.

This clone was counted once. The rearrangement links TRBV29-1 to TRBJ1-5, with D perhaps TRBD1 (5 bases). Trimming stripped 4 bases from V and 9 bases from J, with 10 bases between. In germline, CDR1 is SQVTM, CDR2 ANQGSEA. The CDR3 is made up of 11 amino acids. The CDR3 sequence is CSVGGSGPQHF. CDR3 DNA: TGCAGCGTTGGGGGCTCCGGGCCCCAGCATTTT.

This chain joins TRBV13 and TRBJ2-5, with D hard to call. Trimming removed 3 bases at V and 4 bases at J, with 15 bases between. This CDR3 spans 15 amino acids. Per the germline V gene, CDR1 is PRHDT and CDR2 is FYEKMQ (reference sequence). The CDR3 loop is CASSLRALVSETQYF. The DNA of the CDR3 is TGTGCCAGCAGCTTGCGAGCCCTTGTATCAGAGACCCAGTACTTC.

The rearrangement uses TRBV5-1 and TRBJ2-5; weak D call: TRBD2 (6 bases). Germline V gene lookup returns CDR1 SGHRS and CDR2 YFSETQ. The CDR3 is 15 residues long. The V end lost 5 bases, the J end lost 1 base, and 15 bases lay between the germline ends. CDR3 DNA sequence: TGCGCCAGCAGTCCGGCGGGGATTGTCCAAGAGACCCAGTACTTC. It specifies CASSPAGIVQETQYF.

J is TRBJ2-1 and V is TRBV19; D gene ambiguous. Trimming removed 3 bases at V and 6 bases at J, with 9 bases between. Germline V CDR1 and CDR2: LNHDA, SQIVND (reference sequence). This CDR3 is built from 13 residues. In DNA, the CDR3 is TGTGCCAGTAGTATTGTCCCTCTCAATGAGCAGTTCTTC. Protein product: CASSIVPLNEQFF. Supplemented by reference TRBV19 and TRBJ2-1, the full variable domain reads DGGITQSPKYLFRKEGQNVTLSCEQNLNHDAMYWYRQDPGQGLRLIYYSQIVNDFQKGDIAEGYSVSREKKESFPLTVTSAQKNPTAFYLCASSIVPLNEQFFGPGTRLTVL.

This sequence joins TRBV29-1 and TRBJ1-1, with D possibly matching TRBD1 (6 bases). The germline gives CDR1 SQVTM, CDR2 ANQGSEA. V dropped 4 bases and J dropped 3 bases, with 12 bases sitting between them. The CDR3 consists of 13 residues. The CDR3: CSVAKGGDTEAFF. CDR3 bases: TGCAGCGTTGCGAAGGGGGGGGACACTGAAGCTTTCTTT.

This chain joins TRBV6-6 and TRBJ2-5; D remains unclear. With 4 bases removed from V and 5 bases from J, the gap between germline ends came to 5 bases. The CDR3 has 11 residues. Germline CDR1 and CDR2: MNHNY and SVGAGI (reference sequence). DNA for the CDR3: TGTGCCAGCAGTTCGAGGGAGACCCAGTACTTC. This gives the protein CASSSRETQYF.

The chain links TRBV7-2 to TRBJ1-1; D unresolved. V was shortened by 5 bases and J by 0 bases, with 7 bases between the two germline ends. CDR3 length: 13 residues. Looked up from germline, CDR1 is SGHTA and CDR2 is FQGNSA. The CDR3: CASSPLMNTEAFF. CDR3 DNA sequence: TGTGCCAGCAGCCCCCTAATGAACACTGAAGCTTTCTTT. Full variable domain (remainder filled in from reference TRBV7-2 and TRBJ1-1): GAGVSQSPSNKVTEKGKDVELRCDPISGHTALYWYRQSLGQGLEFLIYFQGNSAPDKSGLPSDRFSAERTGGSVSTLTIQRTQQEDSAVYLCASSPLMNTEAFFGQGTRLTVV.

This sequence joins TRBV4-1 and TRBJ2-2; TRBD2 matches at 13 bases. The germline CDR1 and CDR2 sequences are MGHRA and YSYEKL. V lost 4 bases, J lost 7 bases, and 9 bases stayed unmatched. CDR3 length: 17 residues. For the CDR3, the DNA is TGCGCCAGCAGCCCGACGACTAGCGGGAGGTATGGCGGGGAGCTGTTTTTT. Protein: CASSPTTSGRYGGELFF.

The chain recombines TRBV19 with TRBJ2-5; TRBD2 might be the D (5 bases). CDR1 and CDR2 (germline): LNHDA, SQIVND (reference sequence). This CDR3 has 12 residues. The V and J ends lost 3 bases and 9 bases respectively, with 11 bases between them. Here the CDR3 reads CASSMRYGAQYF. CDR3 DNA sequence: TGTGCCAGTAGTATGCGGTACGGGGCCCAGTACTTC. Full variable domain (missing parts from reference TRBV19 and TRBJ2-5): DGGITQSPKYLFRKEGQNVTLSCEQNLNHDAMYWYRQDPGQGLRLIYYSQIVNDFQKGDIAEGYSVSREKKESFPLTVTSAQKNPTAFYLCASSMRYGAQYFGPGTRLLVL.

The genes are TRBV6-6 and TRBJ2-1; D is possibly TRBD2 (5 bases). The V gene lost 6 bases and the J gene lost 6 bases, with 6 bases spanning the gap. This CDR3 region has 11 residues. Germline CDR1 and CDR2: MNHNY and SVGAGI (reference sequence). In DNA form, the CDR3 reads TGTGCCAGCAGGGAGGTCAATGAGCAGTTCTTC. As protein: CASREVNEQFF.